The following is a T cell receptor (beta chain) sequence with its context. What it binds is not known. This specimen belongs to a study of vaccination and CD4 T cells after COVID-19. General study points: Median SARS-CoV-2-reactive clonotypes rose from approximately 23 to 38, not significantly.

As to treatment: roughly 11-day PBMC culture with coronavirus spike peptide pools or control peptides (ViraFEST assay). Sequenced with the Oncomine TCR Beta short-read assay was DNA taken from cultured CD4+ T cells. Using its own MiXCR run on the PCR reads, TCRdb lists one record per CDR3 protein. The sample records 15,000 to 20,000 distinct CDR3 sequences, about 60% being singletons. In germline, CDR1 is MNHNS, CDR2 SASEGT. The CDR3 has 16 amino acids. V lost 5 bases to trimming and J lost 3 bases, with 19 bases between them. The V gene is TRBV6-1, the J gene TRBJ1-1; tentatively, D is TRBD1 (5 bases). Sequenced sample: CD4+ T cells from blood, cultured in vitro. This TCR derives from a human donor who had recovered from COVID-19. This CDR3 reads CASSQVTGRGDTEAFF. In DNA, the CDR3 is TGTGCCAGCAGTCAGGTAACGGGCCGAGGGGACACTGAAGCTTTCTTT.